This T cell receptor (beta chain) was found in a study of shared clonotypes between healthy human individuals. Germline loops: CDR1 SGDLS, CDR2 YYNGEE. V lost 1 base to trimming and J lost 5 bases; unmatched junction nucleotides: 4. This CDR3 contains 15 residues. At deep level, the assay was performed. Sequencing used immunoSEQ multiplex PCR; TCRdb keeps in-frame clones, though not all of them. The repertoire holds some 470,000 clones, with about three quarters as singletons. This TCR was recovered from a middle-aged woman in good health. Some clones in this sample may be carry-over from other donors' samples. The sample taken for sequencing was PBMCs. V gene TRBV9 combines with J gene TRBJ2-2, with TRBD1 identical over 8 bases. The CDR3 DNA follows: TGTGCCAGCAGCGTAACACGACAGGGGACCGGGGAGCTGTTTTTT. Translating it yields CASSVTRQGTGELFF.